Presented here are 28 T cell receptor beta chains from one specimen sequenced in a study of immune evolution from preneoplasia to lung adenocarcinoma. Assay used: immunoSEQ multiplex PCR; TCRdb lists only in-frame clones, some missing. The table lists under 4,500 clones, about 91% of them singletons. The sequencing input was FFPE lung adenocarcinoma in situ tissue. These receptors all stem from a person aged 60 to 80 with lung adenocarcinoma.

The V call is TRBV11-1, the J call TRBJ1-3; D gene unclear. Germline V CDR1 and CDR2: SGHAT, FQDESV (reference sequence). This CDR3 region has 15 residues. With 3 bases removed from V and 2 bases from J, the gap between germline ends came to 11 bases. CDR3 sequence reads: CASSFSTRAGNTIYF. As DNA, the CDR3 is TGTGCCAGCAGCTTCAGCACGAGGGCTGGAAACACCATATATTTT. Combining the CDR3 with reference TRBV11-1 and TRBJ1-3 gives the whole variable domain EAEVAQSPRYKITEKSQAVAFWCDPISGHATLYWYRQILGQGPELLVQFQDESVVDDSQLPKDRFSAERLKGVDSTLKIQPAELGDSAMYLCASSFSTRAGNTIYFGEGSWLTVV.

This chain connects TRBV19 to TRBJ2-3; 14 bases line up with TRBD2. The germline V gene encodes CDR1 LNHDA and CDR2 SQIVND (reference sequence). This CDR3 spans 18 amino acids. Trimming cost V 5 bases and J 4 bases; bases outside gene matches: 11. The CDR3 bases are TGTGCCAGTAGTCCACGCGGGACTAGCGGGAGTATCCCAGATACGCAGTATTTT. Protein product: CASSPRGTSGSIPDTQYF.

V gene TRBV30 combines with J gene TRBJ2-1, with 11 bases identical to TRBD2. This CDR3 has 13 residues. The trim removed 6 bases at V and 4 bases at J, leaving 2 bases unmatched. The V gene's germline CDR1 is GTSNPN and CDR2 SVGIG (reference sequence). CDR3 region: CACRLAGYNEQFF. The CDR3 coding sequence is TGTGCCTGTCGACTAGCGGGATACAATGAGCAGTTCTTC.

The chain has TRBV7-9 and TRBJ2-2; D uncertain. V lost 3 bases and J 6 bases, leaving 8 bases between the germline ends. The germline V gene has CDR1 SEHNR and CDR2 FQNEAQ (reference sequence). This CDR3 is 13 amino acids long. DNA of the CDR3: TGTGCCAGCAGCTTGTTCTCCCCCGGGGAGCTGTTTTTT. Protein product: CASSLFSPGELFF.

The chain joins TRBV28 to TRBJ1-4, with D possibly matching TRBD1 (6 bases). CDR1 is MDHEN and CDR2 is SYDVKM in the germline V gene. The CDR3 loop spans 13 amino acids. V was trimmed by 8 bases and J by 1 base, leaving 8 bases between them. In DNA, the CDR3 is TGTGCCAGCTTAGGGGGAACTAATGAAAAACTGTTTTTT. As protein: CASLGGTNEKLFF.

This chain links TRBV7-9 with TRBJ1-4, with D tentatively TRBD1 (5 bases). CDR1 SEHNR and CDR2 FQNEAQ come from the germline V gene (reference sequence). The V end lost 5 bases, the J end lost 7 bases, and 17 bases lay between the germline ends. This CDR3 is 15 amino acids long. The CDR3 DNA sequence: TGTGCCAGCAGCCTTTATGGGGGATTAGGTGAAAAACTGTTTTTT. Its protein is CASSLYGGLGEKLFF.

The rearrangement joins TRBV7-8 to TRBJ1-5; D gene ambiguous. Germline CDR1 is SGHVS and CDR2 is FQNEAQ. This CDR3 contains 15 residues. Trimming removed 2 bases at V and 4 bases at J, with 12 bases between. This CDR3 reads CASSLTGAYNQPQHF. The CDR3 region has the DNA TGTGCCAGCAGCTTAACGGGCGCCTATAATCAGCCCCAGCATTTT.

The chain carries TRBV21-1 and TRBJ2-7; TRBD1 is taken as the D call from the table, unchecked against the DNA. TRBV21-1 corresponds to a pseudogene. This CDR3 is built from 18 residues. This CDR3 is CASSKWGTGQGASYEQYF. The CDR3, as DNA: TGTGCCAGCAGCAAATGGGGAACGGGACAGGGGGCGTCCTACGAGCAGTACTTC.

This chain joins TRBV11-2 and TRBJ1-4, with TRBD1 matching over 12 bases. Trimming cost V 4 bases and J 7 bases; bases outside gene matches: 7. Per the germline V gene, CDR1 is SGHAT and CDR2 is FQNNGV. The CDR3 loop spans 16 amino acids. In nucleotides, the CDR3 is TGTGCCAGCAGCTCAGGGACAGGGGGCGCAGGTGAAAAACTGTTTTTT. It yields the protein CASSSGTGGAGEKLFF.

The chain carries TRBV27 and TRBJ2-2; D possibly corresponds to TRBD1 (6 bases). This CDR3 is 16 amino acids long. The V end was cut by 6 bases, the J end by 2 bases, with 16 bases between. CDR1 is MNHEY, CDR2 SMNVEV, per germline (reference sequence). The CDR3 DNA is TGTGCCAGCAGCCCTCTGACAGGCCGAAACACCGGGGAGCTGTTTTTT. The encoded protein is CASSPLTGRNTGELFF.

The chain has TRBV27 and TRBJ1-1; D not resolved. Germline lookup yields CDR1 MNHEY and CDR2 SMNVEV (reference sequence). The CDR3 extends over 14 amino acids. Between the trimmed V and J ends, which lost 3 bases and 1 base, there was a span of 9 bases. DNA of the CDR3: TGTGCCAGCAGTTTGGGCAGGAGGAACACTGAAGCTTTCTTT. This sequence encodes CASSLGRRNTEAFF.

A note on this clone: Other DNA sequences in the sample encode the same CDR3. This rearrangement joins TRBV15 to TRBJ2-7; tentative D call: TRBD1 (5 bases). With 0 bases removed from V and 3 bases from J, the gap between germline ends came to 12 bases. The length of the CDR3 is 15 residues. CDR1 LNHNV and CDR2 YYDKDF come from the germline V gene (reference sequence). In nucleotides, the CDR3 is TGTGCCACCAGCAGAGATACGCAGGGAAGCTACGAGCAGTACTTC. Encoded protein: CATSRDTQGSYEQYF.

The V and J genes are TRBV30 and TRBJ2-3; weak D call: TRBD2 (7 bases). Germline V gene data show CDR1 as GTSNPN and CDR2 as SVGIG (reference sequence). This CDR3 spans 14 amino acids. Trimming took off 0 bases at V and 1 base at J, with 8 bases between the two ends. DNA of the CDR3: TGTGCCTGGAGTGTAGGGGGGGGCACAGATACGCAGTATTTT. Protein sequence: CAWSVGGGTDTQYF.

Worth noting for this clone: In the same sample, other DNA sequences code for this CDR3. The chain joins TRBV7-9 to TRBJ2-5, with 8 positions matching TRBD1. The CDR3 runs 14 residues. Germline CDR1 reads SEHNR; CDR2 reads FQNEAQ (reference sequence). Germline trimming cut 1 base from V and 4 bases from J; bases unmatched to any gene: 2. The CDR3 coding sequence is TGTGCCAGCAGCTTAGGGGACAGGTTAGAGACCCAGTACTTC. Amino acids: CASSLGDRLETQYF.

This chain joins TRBV27 and TRBJ2-7; 11 bases fit TRBD2. Germline CDR1 and CDR2: MNHEY and SMNVEV (reference sequence). The CDR3 totals 14 residues. V shed 4 bases and J 6 bases; nucleotides not matched to a gene: 5. The CDR3 is CASSSLAGDREQYF. CDR3 nucleotide sequence: TGTGCCAGCAGTTCACTAGCGGGAGACCGCGAGCAGTACTTC.

The chain combines TRBV19 with TRBJ1-1; weak D call: TRBD1 (6 bases). CDR1 and CDR2 from the germline V gene are LNHDA and SQIVND (reference sequence). This CDR3 is 15 amino acids long. V lost 7 bases, J lost 1 base, and 16 bases lay in between. Written as DNA, the CDR3 is TGTGCCAGTACCAGAAGGTCAGGGGAGAACACTGAAGCTTTCTTT. Protein product: CASTRRSGENTEAFF.

The gene calls are TRBV6-6 and TRBJ2-7; 8 positions match TRBD1. This CDR3 has 14 residues. The ends lost 7 bases at V and 2 bases at J; junction bases unmatched: 7. CDR1 and CDR2 (germline): MNHNY, SVGAGI (reference sequence). CDR3 bases: TGTGCCAGCAAGGGCAGGACAGGGACCTACGAGCAGTACTTC. Amino acid sequence: CASKGRTGTYEQYF.

The chain joins TRBV7-9 to TRBJ2-5; TRBD1 matches 11 bases. After removal of 7 bases from V and 4 bases from J, the junction contained 8 bases not matched to a gene. CDR1 SEHNR and CDR2 FQNEAQ come from the germline V gene (reference sequence). The CDR3 totals 15 residues. CDR3 sequence reads: CASIPTGTGGETQYF. Written as DNA, the CDR3 is TGTGCCAGCATCCCAACCGGGACAGGGGGAGAGACCCAGTACTTC.

The chain uses TRBV2 and TRBJ2-3; D unresolved. Looked up from germline, CDR1 is SNHLY and CDR2 is FYNNEI. The CDR3 covers 11 residues. V was pared by 8 bases and J by 5 bases, with 8 bases between. CDR3 region: CASLIGDTQYF. The CDR3 DNA reads TGTGCCAGCCTTATAGGAGATACGCAGTATTTT.

The CDR3 DNA reads as TGTGCCAGTAGGGTCCGGGACAGGGGGTACAATGAGCAGTTCTTC. Its protein product is CASRVRDRGYNEQFF. The gene calls are TRBV19 and TRBJ2-1; 11 bases map to TRBD1. This CDR3 comprises 15 residues. After removal of 6 bases from V and 4 bases from J, the junction contained 5 bases not matched to a gene. Looked up from germline, CDR1 is LNHDA and CDR2 is SQIVND (reference sequence).

V is TRBV19 and J is TRBJ1-2; 10 positions agree with TRBD1. After removal of 4 bases from V and 3 bases from J, the junction contained 11 bases not matched to a gene. CDR3 size: 17 residues. CDR1 is LNHDA, CDR2 SQIVND, per germline (reference sequence). The CDR3 DNA reads TGTGCCAGTAGTAAGCCAACGCTGACAGGGGGCGACTATGGCTACACCTTC. It codes for CASSKPTLTGGDYGYTF.

There are a few counts of this clone. The chain couples TRBV7-9 to TRBJ1-1; no reliable D call. V was clipped by 2 bases and J by 1 base, with 14 bases between them. The germline V gene has CDR1 SEHNR and CDR2 FQNEAQ (reference sequence). The CDR3 is 16 residues long. CDR3 region: CASSLQGWDTNTEAFF. DNA for the CDR3: TGTGCCAGCAGCTTACAAGGATGGGATACGAACACTGAAGCTTTCTTT.

Turning to this clone: One junction end disagrees with the germline gene, perhaps due to a read error. The rearrangement uses TRBV7-7 and TRBJ1-1; no clear D. Looked up from germline, CDR1 is SSHAT and CDR2 is FNYEAQ (reference sequence). The CDR3 spans 13 residues. CDR3 protein: CASSLAEGYEAFF. CDR3 nucleotide sequence: TGTGCTAGCAGCTTAGCGGAAGGATATGAAGCTTTCTTT.

This clone has only one observation. This chain joins TRBV5-1 and TRBJ2-7; possibly TRBD1 or TRBD2 for D (5 bases each). V gave up 0 bases and J gave up 5 bases, with 15 bases separating them. Germline V lookup: CDR1 SGHRS, CDR2 YFSETQ. The CDR3 loop spans 15 amino acids. This chain's CDR3 is CASSLVPGRMDEQYF. CDR3 coding DNA: TGCGCCAGCAGCTTGGTACCGGGACGGATGGACGAGCAGTACTTC.

The V and J genes are TRBV7-6 and TRBJ1-1; TRBD1 matches at 8 bases. Germline lookup yields CDR1 SGHVS and CDR2 FNYEAQ. The CDR3 is made up of 15 amino acids. J was trimmed by 2 bases and V by 5 bases; bases with no gene match: 7. CDR3 sequence reads: CASSPGQGTNTEAFF. CDR3 DNA sequence: TGTGCCAGCAGCCCCGGACAGGGTACTAACACTGAAGCTTTCTTT.

J is TRBJ1-2 and V is TRBV7-8; D is uncertain. Trimming removed 7 bases from V and 4 bases from J, with 19 bases in between. Germline V gene sequence: CDR1 SGHVS, CDR2 FQNEAQ. CDR3 size: 15 residues. The CDR3 loop reads CASTPPGVGLYGYTF. The CDR3, as DNA: TGTGCCAGCACCCCCCCCGGGGTGGGCCTCTATGGCTACACCTTC. Variable domain in full (rest from reference TRBV7-8 and TRBJ1-2): GAGVSQSPRYKVAKRGQDVALRCDPISGHVSLFWYQQALGQGPEFLTYFQNEAQLDKSGLPSDRFFAERPEGSVSTLKIQRTQQEDSAVYLCASTPPGVGLYGYTFGSGTRLTVV.

The rearrangement uses TRBV28 and TRBJ2-7; no firm D call. Trimming took 4 bases from V and 2 from J, leaving 3 bases between them. CDR1 and CDR2 (germline): MDHEN, SYDVKM. This CDR3 has 11 amino acids. This CDR3 reads CASSSPYEQYF. The DNA of the CDR3 is TGTGCCAGCAGTTCCCCCTACGAGCAGTACTTC.

J is TRBJ1-5 and V is TRBV28, with D possibly being TRBD1 (6 bases). V lost 5 bases and J 7 bases, leaving 15 bases between the germline ends. Germline V CDR1 and CDR2: MDHEN, SYDVKM. This CDR3 contains 14 residues. As DNA, the CDR3 is TGTGCCAGCAGTCCCCTGGAGGGGGACCAGCCCCAGCATTTT. Protein sequence: CASSPLEGDQPQHF.